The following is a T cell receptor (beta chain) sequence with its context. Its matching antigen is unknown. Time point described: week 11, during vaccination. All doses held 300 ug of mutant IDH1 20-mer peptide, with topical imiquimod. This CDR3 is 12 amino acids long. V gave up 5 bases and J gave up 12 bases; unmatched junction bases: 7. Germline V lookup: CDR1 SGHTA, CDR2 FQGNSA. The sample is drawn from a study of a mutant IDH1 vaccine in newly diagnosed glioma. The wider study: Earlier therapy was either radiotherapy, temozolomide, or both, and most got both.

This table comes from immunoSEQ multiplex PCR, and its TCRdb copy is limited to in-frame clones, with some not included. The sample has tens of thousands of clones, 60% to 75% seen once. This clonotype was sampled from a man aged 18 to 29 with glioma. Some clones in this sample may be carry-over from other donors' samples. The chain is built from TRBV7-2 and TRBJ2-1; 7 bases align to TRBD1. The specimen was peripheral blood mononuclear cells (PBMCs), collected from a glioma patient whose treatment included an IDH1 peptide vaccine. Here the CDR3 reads CASSTRDSRQFF. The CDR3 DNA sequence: TGTGCCAGCAGCACCCGGGACAGTCGGCAGTTCTTC.